A selection of T cell receptor beta chains follows, all from one sample in a study of blood T cells in healthy people across ages. TCRdb analysed the 5' RACE reads with MiXCR anew, one entry per CDR3 protein. The sample consists of hundreds of thousands of distinct CDR3 sequences, around 25% of them appearing once. These sequences were also reported in another study, on T cells of mothers and their children.

The sequencing sample was made of blood. The receptors shown here come from a boy between 5 and 17 years old in good health. The CDR3 runs from the conserved cysteine through the conserved F or W. A D gene is named only where the DNA matches it firmly. Clone size is not always given. Where it is, it says once, few, many or a class for expanded clones.

CDR3aa	CDR3nt	abundance	j_gene	d_gene	v_gene
CASSRQGGRAFWSTDTQYF	TGTGCCAGCAGTCGGCAGGGCGGGAGGGCCTTTTGGAGCACAGATACGCAGTATTTT	few	TRBJ2-3	TRBD2	TRBV27
CSVDGTAYGYTF	TGCAGCGTTGACGGGACAGCTTATGGCTACACCTTC	few	TRBJ1-2	TRBD1	TRBV29-1
CASSILNYGYTF	TGTGCCAGCAGCATCTTAAACTATGGCTACACCTTC	NA	TRBJ1-2	NA	TRBV5-6
CASSLAGGSGNEQFF	TGCGCCAGCAGCTTGGCTGGGGGGAGCGGGAATGAGCAGTTCTTC	few	TRBJ2-1	NA	TRBV5-1
CSAWDIQNRNTIYF	TGCAGCGCGTGGGACATCCAGAATCGAAACACCATATATTTT	NA	TRBJ1-3	NA	TRBV29-1
CASTGEPYEQYF	TGTGCCAGCACCGGGGAGCCCTACGAGCAGTACTTC	few	TRBJ2-7	NA	TRBV6-6
CSASNKNEQFF	TGCAGTGCTAGCAACAAGAATGAGCAGTTCTTC	NA	TRBJ2-1	NA	TRBV20-1
CASTFLAVSTDTQYF	TGTGCCAGCACCTTCCTAGCGGTTAGCACAGATACGCAGTATTTT	few	TRBJ2-3	TRBD2	TRBV2
CSVQGTGGIEQYF	TGCAGCGTCCAGGGGACAGGGGGTATCGAGCAGTACTTC	NA	TRBJ2-7	TRBD1	TRBV29-1
CASSLTGAKTGELFF	TGTGCCAGCAGCTTAACAGGGGCAAAAACCGGGGAGCTGTTTTTT	NA	TRBJ2-2	NA	TRBV7-3
CASSPFAGGFPYEQYF	TGTGCCAGCAGCCCCTTCGCAGGGGGATTTCCCTACGAGCAGTACTTC	NA	TRBJ2-7	TRBD1	TRBV7-8
CASRTSGRASEQFF	TGTGCCAGCAGGACTAGCGGGAGGGCCTCTGAGCAGTTCTTC	NA	TRBJ2-1	TRBD2	TRBV12-3/TRBV12-4
CASSYGGSWDEQYF	TGTGCCAGCTCCTACGGCGGGAGCTGGGACGAGCAGTACTTC	few	TRBJ2-7	TRBD2	TRBV11-2
CASSVPGQGSNEQFF	TGTGCCAGCAGTGTTCCGGGACAGGGCTCTAATGAGCAGTTCTTC	NA	TRBJ2-1	TRBD1	TRBV2
CASSSSRDGDTQYF	TGTGCTAGCAGTTCGTCCCGGGACGGAGATACGCAGTATTTT	NA	TRBJ2-3	NA	TRBV7-7
CASSPSGIPTETQYF	TGTGCCAGCAGTCCTAGCGGAATACCTACGGAGACCCAGTACTTC	many	TRBJ2-5	TRBD2	TRBV12-3/TRBV12-4
CASRGVGYEQYF	TGTGCCAGCAGGGGGGTCGGCTACGAGCAGTACTTC	NA	TRBJ2-7	NA	TRBV27
CASSLSKTGNTEAFF	TGTGCCAGCAGTTTATCGAAAACAGGGAACACTGAAGCTTTCTTT	NA	TRBJ1-1	NA	TRBV27
CASSLDQDYGYTF	TGTGCCAGCAGCCTGGATCAAGACTATGGCTACACCTTC	NA	TRBJ1-2	NA	TRBV7-9
CSAQGQSSYEQYF	TGCAGCGCTCAGGGGCAGAGCTCCTACGAGCAGTACTTC	NA	TRBJ2-7	NA	TRBV29-1
CSVDNPQAPYEQYF	TGCAGCGTTGATAATCCCCAGGCTCCTTACGAGCAGTACTTC	few	TRBJ2-7	NA	TRBV29-1
CASSPLDRGGNQPQHF	TGTGCCAGCAGTCCTTTGGACAGGGGAGGCAATCAGCCCCAGCATTTT	NA	TRBJ1-5	TRBD1	TRBV7-4
CASSLEPSGTEQFF	TGTGCCAGCAGCTTGGAACCTTCCGGGACCGAGCAGTTCTTC	few	TRBJ2-1	NA	TRBV11-2
CASREFSSGHNEQFF	TGTGCCAGCCGTGAGTTTTCTAGCGGGCACAATGAGCAGTTCTTC	NA	TRBJ2-1	TRBD2	TRBV7-9
CSANPGGVSETQYF	TGCAGCGCTAATCCGGGAGGGGTTTCAGAGACCCAGTACTTC	NA	TRBJ2-5	TRBD2	TRBV29-1
CAGSWVRGIEAFF	TGTGCCGGCAGCTGGGTCAGGGGAATTGAAGCTTTCTTT	few	TRBJ1-1	NA	TRBV5-6
CASSFLPGTEGRDEQYF	TGTGCCAGCAGCTTCCTACCCGGGACGGAGGGCAGGGACGAGCAGTACTTC	NA	TRBJ2-7	NA	TRBV13
CASSPLAGLGTDTQYF	TGTGCCAGCAGTCCTCTAGCGGGGCTCGGCACAGATACGCAGTATTTT	NA	TRBJ2-3	TRBD2	TRBV12-3/TRBV12-4
CASSQDQSNEKLFF	TGCGCCAGCAGCCAGGACCAGTCTAATGAAAAACTGTTTTTT	NA	TRBJ1-4	NA	TRBV5-1
CASSAGTVLSKDIQYF	TGTGCCAGCAGCGCCGGGACAGTTCTATCCAAGGACATTCAGTACTTC	NA	TRBJ2-4	TRBD1	TRBV9
CAISEGDSSVYEQYF	TGTGCCATCAGTGAGGGTGATAGTTCGGTCTACGAGCAGTACTTC	many	TRBJ2-7	NA	TRBV10-3
CASSLVRPPNTEAFF	TGTGCCAGCAGCTTAGTGAGACCCCCGAACACTGAAGCTTTCTTT	NA	TRBJ1-1	NA	TRBV11-2
CAPTGPGRGQFEETQYF	TGTGCCCCAACCGGGCCGGGCAGGGGGCAATTCGAAGAGACCCAGTACTTC	few	TRBJ2-5	TRBD1	TRBV6-2/TRBV6-3
CASSLVLAGGTTDTQYF	TGTGCCAGCAGCTTAGTTCTCGCGGGGGGAACGACAGATACGCAGTATTTT	few	TRBJ2-3	TRBD2	TRBV7-2
CASSLGALTGMNTDTQYF	TGCGCCAGCAGCTTGGGGGCCCTCACAGGGATGAACACAGATACGCAGTATTTT	few	TRBJ2-3	NA	TRBV5-1
CASSFSSLREGDYNEQFF	TGTGCCAGCAGTTTCTCCTCCCTGCGGGAGGGCGACTACAATGAGCAGTTCTTC	few	TRBJ2-1	TRBD2	TRBV28
CASSLGNLATMWTPLHF	TGTGCCAGCAGCTTAGGCAATTTGGCCACAATGTGGACACCCCTCCACTTT	NA	TRBJ1-6	NA	TRBV11-2
CASSSQVGTTYEQYF	TGTGCCAGCAGCTCGCAAGTAGGGACAACCTACGAGCAGTACTTC	few	TRBJ2-7	NA	TRBV7-2
CASSRTSRGRDEQFF	TGTGCCAGCAGCCGGACTAGCCGGGGTCGCGATGAGCAGTTCTTC	few	TRBJ2-1	TRBD2	TRBV6-2/TRBV6-3
CSAEQGLKNTEAFF	TGCAGTGCAGAACAGGGGCTAAAGAACACTGAAGCTTTCTTT	once	TRBJ1-1	TRBD1	TRBV20-1
CSAKQGALGEQYF	TGCAGCGCCAAACAGGGGGCCCTTGGCGAGCAGTACTTC	NA	TRBJ2-7	TRBD1	TRBV29-1
CSARKQGAAETQYF	TGCAGTGCTAGAAAACAGGGGGCGGCAGAGACCCAGTACTTC	few	TRBJ2-5	TRBD1	TRBV20-1
CASSFVGEETQYF	TGTGCCAGCAGTTTCGTCGGGGAAGAGACCCAGTACTTC	many	TRBJ2-5	NA	TRBV12-3/TRBV12-4
CASSLVTLPYEQYF	TGTGCCAGCAGTTTGGTGACACTTCCCTACGAGCAGTACTTC	NA	TRBJ2-7	NA	TRBV28
CSARGGSGSRDTQHF	TGCAGTGCTAGAGGGGGTAGCGGGAGTCGAGATACGCAGCATTTT	NA	TRBJ1-5	NA	TRBV20-1
CASSELATPGNEQFF	TGTGCCAGCAGTGAACTGGCCACCCCAGGGAATGAGCAGTTCTTC	few	TRBJ2-1	NA	TRBV2
CASSPKGRPGLYSYEQYF	TGTGCCAGCAGCCCCAAGGGCCGTCCGGGCCTCTACTCCTACGAGCAGTACTTC	NA	TRBJ2-7	NA	TRBV6-1
CASSLISRETQYF	TGTGCCAGCAGCTTGATCAGTCGAGAGACCCAGTACTTC	few	TRBJ2-5	NA	TRBV5-6
CASSLTFRQDYNEQFF	TGTGCCAGCAGCTTAACTTTCAGGCAGGACTACAATGAGCAGTTCTTC	few	TRBJ2-1	NA	TRBV7-3